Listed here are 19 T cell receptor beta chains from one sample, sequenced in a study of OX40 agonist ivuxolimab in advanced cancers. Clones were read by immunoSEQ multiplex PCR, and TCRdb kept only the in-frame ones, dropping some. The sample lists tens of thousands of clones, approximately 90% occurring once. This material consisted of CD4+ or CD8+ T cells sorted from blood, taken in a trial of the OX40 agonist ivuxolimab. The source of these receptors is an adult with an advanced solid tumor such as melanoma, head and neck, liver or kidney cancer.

The CDR3 DNA reads TGCAGCGTTGTCGGTATAGAGCAGTACTTC. This translates into CSVVGIEQYF. The V and J genes are TRBV29-1 and TRBJ2-7; D remains ambiguous. Germline CDR1 reads SQVTM; CDR2 reads ANQGSEA. The V gene lost 4 bases and the J gene lost 7 bases, with 8 bases spanning the gap. This CDR3 has 10 amino acids.

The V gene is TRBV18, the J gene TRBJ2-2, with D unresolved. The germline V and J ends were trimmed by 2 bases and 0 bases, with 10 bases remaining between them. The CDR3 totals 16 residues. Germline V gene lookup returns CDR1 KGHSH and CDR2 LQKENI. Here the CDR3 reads CASSPNSQTNTGELFF. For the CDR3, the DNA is TGTGCCAGCTCACCAAATTCACAGACGAACACCGGGGAGCTGTTTTTT.

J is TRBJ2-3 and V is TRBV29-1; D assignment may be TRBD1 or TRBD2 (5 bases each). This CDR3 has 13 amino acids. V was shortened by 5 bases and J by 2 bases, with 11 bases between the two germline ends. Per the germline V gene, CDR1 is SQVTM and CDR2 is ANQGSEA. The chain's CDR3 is CSVRGSYTDTQYF. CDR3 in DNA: TGCAGCGTTCGGGGCAGCTACACAGATACGCAGTATTTT.

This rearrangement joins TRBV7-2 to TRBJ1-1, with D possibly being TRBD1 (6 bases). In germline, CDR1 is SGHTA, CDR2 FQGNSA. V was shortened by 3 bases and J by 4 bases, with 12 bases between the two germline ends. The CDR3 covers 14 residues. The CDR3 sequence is CASSFFARGTEAFF. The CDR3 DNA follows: TGTGCCAGCAGCTTTTTTGCCAGGGGCACTGAAGCTTTCTTT.

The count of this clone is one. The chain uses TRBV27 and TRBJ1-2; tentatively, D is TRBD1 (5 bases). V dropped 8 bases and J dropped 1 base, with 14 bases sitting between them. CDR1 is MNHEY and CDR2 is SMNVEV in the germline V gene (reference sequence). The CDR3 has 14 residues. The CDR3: CASRGLEINYGYTF. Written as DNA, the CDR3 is TGTGCCAGCCGGGGGTTGGAGATTAACTATGGCTACACCTTC.

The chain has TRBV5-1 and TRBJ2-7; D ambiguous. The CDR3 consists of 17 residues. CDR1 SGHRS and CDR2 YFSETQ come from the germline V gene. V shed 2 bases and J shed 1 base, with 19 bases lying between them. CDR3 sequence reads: CASSLQPGQGPSYEQYF. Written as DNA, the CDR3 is TGCGCCAGCAGCTTACAACCGGGCCAAGGGCCTTCCTACGAGCAGTACTTC.

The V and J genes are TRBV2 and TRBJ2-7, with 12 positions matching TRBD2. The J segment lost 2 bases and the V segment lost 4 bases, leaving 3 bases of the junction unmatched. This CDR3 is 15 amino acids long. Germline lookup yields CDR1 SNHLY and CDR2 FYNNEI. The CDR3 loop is CASSGTSGMTYEQYF. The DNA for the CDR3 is TGTGCCAGCAGTGGGACTAGCGGGATGACCTACGAGCAGTACTTC.

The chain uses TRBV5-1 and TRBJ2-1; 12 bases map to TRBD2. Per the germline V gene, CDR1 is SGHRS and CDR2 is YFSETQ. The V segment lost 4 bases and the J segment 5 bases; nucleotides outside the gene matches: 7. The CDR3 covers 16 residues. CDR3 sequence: CASSAAGTSGHNEQFF. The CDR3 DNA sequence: TGCGCCAGCAGCGCCGCCGGGACTAGCGGGCACAATGAGCAGTTCTTC. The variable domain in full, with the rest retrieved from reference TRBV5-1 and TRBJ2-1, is KAGVTQTPRYLIKTRGQQVTLSCSPISGHRSVSWYQQTPGQGLQFLFEYFSETQRNKGNFPGRFSGRQFSNSRSEMNVSTLELGDSALYLCASSAAGTSGHNEQFFGPGTRLTVL.

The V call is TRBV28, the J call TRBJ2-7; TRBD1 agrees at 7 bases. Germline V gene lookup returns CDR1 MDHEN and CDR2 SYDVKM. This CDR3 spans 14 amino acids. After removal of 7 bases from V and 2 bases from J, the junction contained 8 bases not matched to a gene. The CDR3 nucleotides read TGTGCCAGCACCCCGGGACAGTGGGCCTACGAGCAGTACTTC. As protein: CASTPGQWAYEQYF.

The CDR3 is CASSYGRTQETQYF. Written as DNA, the CDR3 is TGCGCCAGCAGTTACGGACGGACCCAAGAGACCCAGTACTTC. This chain connects TRBV5-1 to TRBJ2-5; no reliable D call. Germline CDR1 reads SGHRS; CDR2 reads YFSETQ. Trimming took 5 bases from V and 1 from J, leaving 12 bases between them. This CDR3 region has 14 residues.

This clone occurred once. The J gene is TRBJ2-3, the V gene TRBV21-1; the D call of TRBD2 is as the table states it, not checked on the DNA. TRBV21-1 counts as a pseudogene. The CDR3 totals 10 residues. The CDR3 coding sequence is TGTGCCATCCCCTTAGATACGCAGTATTTT. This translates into CAIPLDTQYF.

CDR3 coding DNA: TGTGCCAGCAGCTTTGAGGGATCGGCTGGAAACACCATATATTTT. This sequence encodes CASSFEGSAGNTIYF. The chain has TRBV11-3 and TRBJ1-3; D unresolved. CDR1 and CDR2 (germline): SGHNT, YENEEA. Trimming pared 3 bases from V and 2 bases from J, leaving 11 bases between. The CDR3 runs to 15 residues.

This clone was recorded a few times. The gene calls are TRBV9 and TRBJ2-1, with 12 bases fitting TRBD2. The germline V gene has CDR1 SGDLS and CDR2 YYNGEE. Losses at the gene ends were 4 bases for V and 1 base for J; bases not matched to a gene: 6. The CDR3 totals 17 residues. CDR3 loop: CASSPGLAGTSYNEQFF. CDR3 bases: TGTGCCAGCAGCCCAGGACTAGCGGGAACATCCTACAATGAGCAGTTCTTC.

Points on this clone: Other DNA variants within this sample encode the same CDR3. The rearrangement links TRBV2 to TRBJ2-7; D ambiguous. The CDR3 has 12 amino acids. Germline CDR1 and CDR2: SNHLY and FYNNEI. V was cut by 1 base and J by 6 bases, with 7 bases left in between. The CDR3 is CASSEGAGEQYF. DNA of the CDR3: TGTGCCAGCAGTGAAGGGGCCGGCGAGCAGTACTTC.

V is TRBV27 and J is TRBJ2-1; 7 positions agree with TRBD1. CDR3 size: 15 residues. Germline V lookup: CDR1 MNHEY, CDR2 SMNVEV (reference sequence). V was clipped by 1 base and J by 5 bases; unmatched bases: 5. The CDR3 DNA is TGTGCCAGCAGTTTATGGGGACAGCAGAACAATGAGCAGTTCTTC. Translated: CASSLWGQQNNEQFF.

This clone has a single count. Here the CDR3 reads CASKDWDTNQPQHF. CDR3 sequence (DNA): TGTGCCAGCAAGGATTGGGACACCAATCAGCCCCAGCATTTT. The chain recombines TRBV6-5 with TRBJ1-5, with D maybe TRBD1 (6 bases). The V and J ends lost 7 bases and 3 bases respectively, with 13 bases between them. CDR1 MNHEY and CDR2 SVGAGI come from the germline V gene. CDR3 length: 14 amino acids.

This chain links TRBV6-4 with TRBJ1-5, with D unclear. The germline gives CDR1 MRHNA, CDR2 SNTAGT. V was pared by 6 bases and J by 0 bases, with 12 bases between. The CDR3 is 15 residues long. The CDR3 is CASRHTQYSNQPQHF. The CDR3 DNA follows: TGTGCCAGCAGACACACGCAATATAGCAATCAGCCCCAGCATTTT.

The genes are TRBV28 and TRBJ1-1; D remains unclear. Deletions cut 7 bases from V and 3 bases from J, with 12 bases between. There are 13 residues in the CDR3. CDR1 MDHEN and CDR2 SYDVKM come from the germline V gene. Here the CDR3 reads CASTPPGYTEAFF. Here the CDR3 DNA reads TGTGCCAGCACCCCTCCGGGGTACACTGAAGCTTTCTTT. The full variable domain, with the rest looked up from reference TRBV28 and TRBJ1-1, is DVKVTQSSRYLVKRTGEKVFLECVQDMDHENMFWYRQDPGLGLRLIYFSYDVKMKEKGDIPEGYSVSREKKERFSLILESASTNQTSMYLCASTPPGYTEAFFGQGTRLTVV.

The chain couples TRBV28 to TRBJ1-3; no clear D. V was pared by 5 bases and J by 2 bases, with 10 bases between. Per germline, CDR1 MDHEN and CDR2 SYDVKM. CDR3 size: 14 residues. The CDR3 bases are TGTGCCAGCAGTCCCCGTGGGGCTGGAAACACCATATATTTT. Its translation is CASSPRGAGNTIYF.